Each of the 8 T cell receptor beta chains below was sequenced from the same sample in a study of identifying expanded T cells in peripheral blood. Produced via immunoSEQ multiplex PCR; TCRdb's table is partial and in-frame only. The data show about 100,000 clones, approximately 90% seen once. Specimen: blood. The receptors come from a person between 18 and 70 years old in good health.

The chain couples TRBV7-9 to TRBJ2-7, with D uncertain. V lost 5 bases and J lost 0, with 2 bases in between. Looked up from germline, CDR1 is SEHNR and CDR2 is FQNEAQ (reference sequence). The CDR3 consists of 11 residues. The CDR3 here is CASSPSYEQYF. The CDR3 DNA follows: TGTGCCAGCAGCCCCTCCTACGAGCAGTACTTC. Looking up the rest from reference TRBV7-9 and TRBJ2-7 gives the full variable domain: DTGVSQNPRHKITKRGQNVTFRCDPISEHNRLYWYRQTLGQGPEFLTYFQNEAQLEKSRLLSDRFSAERPKGSFSTLEIQRTEQGDSAMYLCASSPSYEQYFGPGTRLTVT.

In nucleotides, the CDR3 is TGTGCCAGCAGTCTAGCAGGGGGACAGCCCCAGCATTTT. It encodes CASSLAGGQPQHF. This chain joins TRBV27 and TRBJ1-5; TRBD1 agrees at 7 bases. V was pared by 5 bases and J by 7 bases, with 5 bases of the junction left unmatched. Germline loops: CDR1 MNHEY, CDR2 SMNVEV (reference sequence). The CDR3 sequence is 13 residues long.

The chain recombines TRBV30 with TRBJ1-1; D might be TRBD1 (5 bases). This CDR3 spans 12 amino acids. V dropped 4 bases and J dropped 3 bases, with 9 bases sitting between them. Germline V gives CDR1 GTSNPN, CDR2 SVGIG (reference sequence). Here the CDR3 DNA reads TGTGCCTGGACCTCGGGGCACACTGAAGCTTTCTTT. Its translation is CAWTSGHTEAFF.

This chain joins TRBV2 and TRBJ2-2, with 9 bases matching TRBD1. J lost 4 bases, V lost 6 bases, and 9 bases had no gene match. Germline CDR1 reads SNHLY; CDR2 reads FYNNEI. The CDR3 extends over 16 amino acids. In DNA form, the CDR3 reads TGTGCCAGCAGGATGGGGACAGGGAGGATCACCGGGGAGCTGTTTTTT. It encodes CASRMGTGRITGELFF.

V is TRBV5-1 and J is TRBJ1-2; D is uncertain. V shed 5 bases and J shed 6 bases, with 14 bases lying between them. The CDR3 sequence is 13 residues long. Looked up from germline, CDR1 is SGHRS and CDR2 is YFSETQ. CDR3 loop: CASSPEGKNGYTF. CDR3 DNA: TGCGCCAGCAGTCCGGAAGGGAAGAATGGCTACACCTTC.

V gene TRBV7-7 combines with J gene TRBJ2-1; 8 positions match TRBD2. The germline CDR1 and CDR2 sequences are SSHAT and FNYEAQ (reference sequence). Trimming at V came to 2 bases and at J to 3 bases, leaving 6 bases not matched to a gene. This CDR3 is 16 amino acids long. CDR3 sequence (DNA): TGTGCCAGCAGCTTACTTTCAGCGGGAGACTACAATGAGCAGTTCTTC. This codes for CASSLLSAGDYNEQFF.

The CDR3 sequence: CASSYSRDRWNTEAFF. Here the CDR3 DNA reads TGTGCCAGCAGTTACAGCCGGGACAGGTGGAACACTGAAGCTTTCTTT. The V and J genes are TRBV6-5 and TRBJ1-1, with 8 bases that match TRBD1. Per the germline V gene, CDR1 is MNHEY and CDR2 is SVGAGI. This CDR3 is 16 amino acids long. V shed 2 bases, J shed 1 base, and the junction held 6 bases outside the gene matches.

The chain recombines TRBV11-2 with TRBJ2-7, with 9 nucleotides matching TRBD1. Germline V gives CDR1 SGHAT, CDR2 FQNNGV. The CDR3 length is 15 residues. J was trimmed by 5 bases and V by 1 base; bases with no gene match: 6. The CDR3 DNA is TGTGCCAGCAGCTTAGGTGGGACAGGGATCCACGAGCAGTACTTC. Its protein product is CASSLGGTGIHEQYF.